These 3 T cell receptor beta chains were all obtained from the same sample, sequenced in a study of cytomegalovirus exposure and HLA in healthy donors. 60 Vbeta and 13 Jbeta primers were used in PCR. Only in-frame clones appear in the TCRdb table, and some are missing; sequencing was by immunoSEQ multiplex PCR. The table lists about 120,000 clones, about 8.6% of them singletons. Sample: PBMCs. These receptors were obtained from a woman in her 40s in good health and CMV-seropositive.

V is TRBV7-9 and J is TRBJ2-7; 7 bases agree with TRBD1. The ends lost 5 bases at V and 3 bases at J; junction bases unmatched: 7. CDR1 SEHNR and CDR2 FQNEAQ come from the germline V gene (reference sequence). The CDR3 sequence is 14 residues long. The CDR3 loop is CASSPRQGVYEQYF. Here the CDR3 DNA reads TGTGCCAGCAGCCCACGACAGGGAGTCTACGAGCAGTACTTC.

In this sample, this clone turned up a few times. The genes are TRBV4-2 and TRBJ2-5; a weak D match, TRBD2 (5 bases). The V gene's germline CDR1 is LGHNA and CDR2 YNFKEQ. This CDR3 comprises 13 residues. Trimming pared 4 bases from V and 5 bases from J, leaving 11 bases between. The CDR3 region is CASSLGAGETQYF. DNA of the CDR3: TGTGCCAGCAGCCTGGGAGCCGGGGAGACCCAGTACTTC.

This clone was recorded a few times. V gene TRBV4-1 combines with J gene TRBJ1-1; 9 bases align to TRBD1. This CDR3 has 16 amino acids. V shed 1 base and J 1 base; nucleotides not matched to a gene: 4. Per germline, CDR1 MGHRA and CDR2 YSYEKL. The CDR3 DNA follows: TGCGCCAGCAGCCAAGTTCGGGGACAGGGGAACACTGAAGCTTTCTTT. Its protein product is CASSQVRGQGNTEAFF.